This T cell receptor (beta chain) was documented in a study of technical replicates of blood from a handful of donors. This clone showed up just a few times. Measured with immunoSEQ multiplex PCR; TCRdb has only the in-frame clones, and not every one. The sample has about 83,000 clones; around 90% are singletons. The sequence was collected from a human donor in good health. Sample: T cells isolated from PBMCs.

The CDR3 reads CASSETLLQGGTTEAFF. As DNA, the CDR3 is TGTGCCAGCAGCGAAACGCTCCTACAGGGGGGGACCACTGAAGCTTTCTTT. The rearrangement uses TRBV6-1 and TRBJ1-1; 8 bases agree with TRBD1. This CDR3 comprises 17 residues. Germline CDR1 is MNHNS and CDR2 is SASEGT. V was clipped by 6 bases and J by 4 bases; unmatched bases: 16.